This T cell receptor beta chain was captured in a study of cytomegalovirus exposure and HLA in healthy donors. 13 Jbeta primers and 60 Vbeta primers were used for the PCR. Method: immunoSEQ multiplex PCR; TCRdb's copy keeps in-frame clones and lacks some. The sample lists about 99,000 clones, 60% to 80% occurring once. The CDR3 consists of 16 residues. Germline V lookup: CDR1 MGHDK, CDR2 SYGVNS. Worth noting for this clone: Its antigen is as yet unknown. At one end, the junction sequence differs from germline, possibly due to a read error.

Findings and caveats of the study: One cluster of highly shared sequence variants probably arose as a sequencing artifact. The authors later linked a missense DCLRE1C variant to TCR beta V- and J-gene trimming. In most subjects, TCR beta sequences reportedly gave accurate predictions of HLA-A and HLA-B alleles.

The source material was PBMCs. This sequence joins TRBV25-1 and TRBJ2-2; TRBD1 matches at 8 bases. The sequence was obtained from a man aged 40-49 years in good health and CMV-seronegative. CDR3 bases: TGTGCCGGCAGTGAGCAGGGGGCCATTAACACCGGGGAGCTGTTTTTT. Translation: CAGSEQGAINTGELFF.